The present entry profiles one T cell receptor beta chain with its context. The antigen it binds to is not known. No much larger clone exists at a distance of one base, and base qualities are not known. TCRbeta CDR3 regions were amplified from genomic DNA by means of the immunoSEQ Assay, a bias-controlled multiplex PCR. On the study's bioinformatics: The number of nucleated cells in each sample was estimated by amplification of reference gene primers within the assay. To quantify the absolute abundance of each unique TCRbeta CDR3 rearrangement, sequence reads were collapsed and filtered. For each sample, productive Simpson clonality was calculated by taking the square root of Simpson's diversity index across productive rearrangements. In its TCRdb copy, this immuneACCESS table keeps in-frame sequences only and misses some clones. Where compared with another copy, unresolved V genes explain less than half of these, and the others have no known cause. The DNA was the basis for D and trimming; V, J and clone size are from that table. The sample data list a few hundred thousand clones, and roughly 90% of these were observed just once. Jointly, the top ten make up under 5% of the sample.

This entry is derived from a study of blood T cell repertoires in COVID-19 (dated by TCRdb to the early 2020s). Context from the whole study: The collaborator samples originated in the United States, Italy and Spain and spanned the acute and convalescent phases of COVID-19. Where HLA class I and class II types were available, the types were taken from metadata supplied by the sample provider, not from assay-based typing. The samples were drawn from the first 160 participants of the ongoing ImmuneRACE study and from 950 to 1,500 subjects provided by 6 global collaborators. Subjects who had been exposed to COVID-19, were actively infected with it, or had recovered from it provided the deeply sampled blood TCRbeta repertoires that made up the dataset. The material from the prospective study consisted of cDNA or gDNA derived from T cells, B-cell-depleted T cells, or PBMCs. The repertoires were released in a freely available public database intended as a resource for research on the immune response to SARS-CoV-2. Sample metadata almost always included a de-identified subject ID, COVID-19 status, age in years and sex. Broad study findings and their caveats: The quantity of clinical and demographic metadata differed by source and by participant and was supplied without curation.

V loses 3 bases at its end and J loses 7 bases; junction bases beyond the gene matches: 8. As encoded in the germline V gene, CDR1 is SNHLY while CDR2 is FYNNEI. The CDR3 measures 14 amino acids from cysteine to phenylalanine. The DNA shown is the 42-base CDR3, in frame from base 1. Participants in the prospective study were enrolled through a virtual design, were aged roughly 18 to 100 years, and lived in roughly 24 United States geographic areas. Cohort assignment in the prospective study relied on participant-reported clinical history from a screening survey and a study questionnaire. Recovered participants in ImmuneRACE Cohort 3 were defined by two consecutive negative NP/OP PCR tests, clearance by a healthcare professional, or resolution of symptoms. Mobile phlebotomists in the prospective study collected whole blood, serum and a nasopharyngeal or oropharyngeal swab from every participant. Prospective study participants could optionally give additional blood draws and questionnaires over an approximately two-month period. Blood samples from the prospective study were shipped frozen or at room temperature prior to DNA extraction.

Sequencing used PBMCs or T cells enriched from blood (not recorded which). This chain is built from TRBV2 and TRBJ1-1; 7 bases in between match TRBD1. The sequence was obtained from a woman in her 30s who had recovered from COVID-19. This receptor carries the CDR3 CASSERGGYGEAFF. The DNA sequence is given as TGTGCCAGCAGTGAGAGAGGGGGCTATGGTGAAGCTTTCTTT.